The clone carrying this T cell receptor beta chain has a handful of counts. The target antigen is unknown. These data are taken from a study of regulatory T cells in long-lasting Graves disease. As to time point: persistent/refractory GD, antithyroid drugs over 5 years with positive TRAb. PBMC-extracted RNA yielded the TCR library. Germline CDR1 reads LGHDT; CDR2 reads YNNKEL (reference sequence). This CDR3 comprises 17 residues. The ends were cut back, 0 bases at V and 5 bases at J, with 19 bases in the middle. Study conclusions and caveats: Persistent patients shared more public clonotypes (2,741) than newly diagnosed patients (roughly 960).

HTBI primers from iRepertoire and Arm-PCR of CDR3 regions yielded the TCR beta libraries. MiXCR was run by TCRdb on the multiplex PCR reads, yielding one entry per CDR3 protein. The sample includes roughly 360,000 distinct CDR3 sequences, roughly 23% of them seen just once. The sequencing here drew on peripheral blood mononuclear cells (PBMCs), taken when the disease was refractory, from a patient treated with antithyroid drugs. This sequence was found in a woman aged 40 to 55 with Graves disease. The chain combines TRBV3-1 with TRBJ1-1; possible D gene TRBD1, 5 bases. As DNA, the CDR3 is TGTGCCAGCAGCCAAGATAGTCGGGACTTCCTAAGAACTGAAGCTTTCTTT. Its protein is CASSQDSRDFLRTEAFF.